This TCR beta chain was identified in a study of blood T cell repertoires in COVID-19. Overall study context: PBMCs, B-cell-depleted T cells, or T cells provided the cDNA or gDNA that made up the material.

Those who participated ranged in age from 18 to 89 years and resided in under 25 US areas. Recovered Cohort 3 donors showed two negative PCRs, clearance, or symptom resolution. Germline V gene lookup returns CDR1 SGHTA and CDR2 FQGTGA. The junction had 4 bases not matched to a gene; V was cut back by 8 bases and J by 7 bases. The CDR3 is made up of 14 amino acids. Under the authors' procedure: Amplification from reference gene primers served as the basis for estimated nucleated cell counts. Clones were read by immunoSEQ multiplex PCR, and TCRdb kept only the in-frame ones, dropping some. The DNA was the basis for D and trimming; V, J and clone size are from that table. This sample has under 200,000 clones, with under 85% found just once.

The chain recombines TRBV7-3 with TRBJ2-1; the match to TRBD2 covers 14 bases. Sequenced material: PBMCs or T cells enriched from blood (not recorded which). This clonotype originated in a man in his fifties who had recovered from COVID-19. This CDR3 reads CASGTSGGRNEQFF. DNA of the CDR3: TGTGCCAGCGGGACTAGCGGGGGTAGGAATGAGCAGTTCTTC.